This entry features one TCR beta chain sequence. Participants' reported clinical history set cohort assignment. This sample is drawn from a study of blood T cell repertoires in COVID-19. Method: immunoSEQ multiplex PCR; TCRdb's copy keeps in-frame clones and lacks some. Altogether roughly 270,000 clones are present, 75% to 90% being singletons, with the ten largest covering 2% to 3%. V shed 3 bases and J 4 bases; nucleotides not matched to a gene: 9. This CDR3 spans 15 amino acids. Germline V gene data show CDR1 as MNHEY and CDR2 as SMNVEV (reference sequence). The TCR originated in a woman between 50 and 59 years old who had recovered from COVID-19. Sequencing was carried out using PBMCs or T cells enriched from blood (not recorded which). V is TRBV27 and J is TRBJ2-7; 7 nucleotides match TRBD2. The CDR3 DNA reads as TGTGCCAGCAGTTTGGTGGCGGGAGTAGGGTACGAGCAGTACTTC. As protein: CASSLVAGVGYEQYF.